These 32 T cell receptor beta chains were all obtained from the same sample, sequenced in a study of blood T cell repertoires in COVID-19. The data were produced by immunoSEQ multiplex PCR, yet TCRdb's version contains in-frame clones alone and is incomplete. The profile shows 270,000 or so clones, roughly 87% of them singletons. Sequenced sample: peripheral blood. The receptors here all came from a woman between 40 and 55 years old who had recovered from COVID-19.

The chain has TRBV9 and TRBJ1-4; the D is unclear. The ends were cut back, 0 bases at V and 7 bases at J, with 13 bases in the middle. Germline CDR1 reads SGDLS; CDR2 reads YYNGEE. The CDR3 consists of 15 residues. The CDR3 nucleotides read TGTGCCAGCAGCGTAGAGGGCACGGAGGGTGAAAAACTGTTTTTT. It is translated as CASSVEGTEGEKLFF.

This rearrangement joins TRBV24-1 to TRBJ2-3; 10 nucleotides agree with TRBD2. The V segment lost 5 bases and the J segment 6 bases; nucleotides outside the gene matches: 10. CDR1 is KGHDR, CDR2 SFDVKD, per germline. The CDR3 loop spans 16 amino acids. The CDR3 protein is CATSVASGGALDTQYF. In nucleotides, the CDR3 is TGTGCCACCAGTGTTGCAAGCGGGGGGGCCCTGGATACGCAGTATTTT.

This clone was counted a single time. This chain uses TRBV11-2 with TRBJ1-5; no clear D. The germline V gene encodes CDR1 SGHAT and CDR2 FQNNGV. The V end lost 2 bases, the J end lost 5 bases, and 7 bases lay between the germline ends. The CDR3 extends over 13 amino acids. The CDR3 reads CASSLLIDQPQHF. The CDR3 DNA reads as TGTGCCAGCAGCTTACTAATAGATCAGCCCCAGCATTTT.

The genes are TRBV24-1 and TRBJ2-2; 9 nucleotides match TRBD2. This CDR3 is built from 15 residues. With V trimmed by 4 bases and J by 4 bases, 3 bases remained unmatched. Germline loops: CDR1 KGHDR, CDR2 SFDVKD. The CDR3 loop is CATSEARGGTGELFF. Written as DNA, the CDR3 is TGTGCCACCAGTGAGGCGCGGGGGGGCACCGGGGAGCTGTTTTTT.

As DNA, the CDR3 is TGTGCCAGCAGCTTAGTAGAACCGGGGATAGGCTCTGGAAACACCATATATTTT. This codes for CASSLVEPGIGSGNTIYF. This chain joins TRBV7-2 and TRBJ1-3; D remains unclear. The CDR3 totals 18 residues. CDR1 and CDR2 (germline): SGHTA, FQGNSA. V lost 1 base and J lost 0, with 16 bases in between.

This clone has just a few counts. The rearrangement uses TRBV27 and TRBJ2-7; D ambiguous. Trimming took off 0 bases at V and 5 bases at J, with 8 bases between the two ends. The CDR3 contains 13 residues. The germline CDR1 and CDR2 sequences are MNHEY and SMNVEV (reference sequence). CDR3 in DNA: TGTGCCAGCAGTTTATCTAGTATCCACGAGCAGTACGTC. This encodes CASSLSSIHEQYV.

This chain links TRBV5-6 with TRBJ1-1, with D hard to call. The CDR3 is made up of 13 amino acids. The germline gives CDR1 SGHDT, CDR2 YYEEEE. V lost 3 bases and J lost 1, with 7 bases in between. CDR3 amino acids: CASSSNRNTEAFF. The CDR3 coding sequence is TGTGCCAGCAGCTCCAACAGGAACACTGAAGCTTTCTTT.

The chain has TRBV7-2 and TRBJ2-2; D remains unclear. CDR1 is SGHTA and CDR2 is FQGNSA in the germline V gene. Trimming left V 1 base short and J 1 base short, with 13 bases between. CDR3 length equals 17 residues. The CDR3 is CASSLGGSRLNTGELFF. CDR3 DNA: TGTGCCAGCAGCTTAGGAGGTTCGCGGCTGAACACCGGGGAGCTGTTTTTT.

V and J are TRBV7-3 and TRBJ2-5, with 11 bases matching TRBD2. The CDR3 extends over 16 amino acids. The ends lost 5 bases at V and 5 bases at J; junction bases unmatched: 10. The germline CDR1 and CDR2 sequences are SGHTA and FQGTGA. This chain's CDR3 is CASSPGTSGNGETQYF. The CDR3 DNA reads as TGTGCCAGCAGCCCCGGGACTAGCGGAAATGGGGAGACCCAGTACTTC. Filled out from reference TRBV7-3 and TRBJ2-5, the complete variable domain reads GAGVSQTPSNKVTEKGKYVELRCDPISGHTALYWYRQSLGQGPEFLIYFQGTGAADDSGLPNDRFFAVRPEGSVSTLKIQRTERGDSAVYLCASSPGTSGNGETQYFGPGTRLLVL.

This sequence joins TRBV2 and TRBJ1-4; TRBD1 matches 9 bases. The CDR3 sequence is 15 residues long. Germline CDR1 is SNHLY and CDR2 is FYNNEI. Germline trimming cut 7 bases from V and 6 bases from J; bases unmatched to any gene: 9. The CDR3 DNA reads TGTGCCAGCATTCAAGCCGGGACAGGGTATGAAAAACTGTTTTTT. This encodes CASIQAGTGYEKLFF.

J is TRBJ1-4 and V is TRBV9, with 10 bases matching TRBD1. The germline V gene has CDR1 SGDLS and CDR2 YYNGEE. The J segment lost 7 bases and the V segment lost 4 bases, leaving 10 bases of the junction unmatched. This CDR3 spans 16 amino acids. For the CDR3, the DNA is TGTGCCAGCAGCTTGGGGACAGGGGTCAGCGGTGAAAAACTGTTTTTT. It is translated as CASSLGTGVSGEKLFF.

The chain recombines TRBV28 with TRBJ2-7; 9 nucleotides agree with TRBD2. Germline-derived CDR1 and CDR2 are MDHEN and SYDVKM. The ends lost 2 bases at V and 3 bases at J; junction bases unmatched: 5. This CDR3 is built from 15 residues. In DNA, the CDR3 is TGTGCCAGCAGTTTAGCGGGGGGGCTTTTCTACGAGCAGTACTTC. Encoded protein: CASSLAGGLFYEQYF.

The V gene is TRBV27, the J gene TRBJ2-5; the match to TRBD2 covers 7 bases. The junction had 8 bases not matched to a gene; V was cut back by 0 bases and J by 4 bases. Germline-derived CDR1 and CDR2 are MNHEY and SMNVEV (reference sequence). CDR3 length equals 16 residues. The CDR3 protein is CASSLSPGSSGETQYF. The CDR3 nucleotides read TGTGCCAGCAGTTTATCTCCCGGTTCTAGCGGAGAGACCCAGTACTTC.

This chain links TRBV7-2 with TRBJ2-3; D gene unclear. The CDR3 totals 14 residues. Trimming left V 1 base short and J 2 bases short, with 7 bases between. Looked up from germline, CDR1 is SGHTA and CDR2 is FQGNSA. The CDR3 DNA reads TGTGCCAGCAGCTTAGGACTTATCACAGATACGCAGTATTTT. This codes for CASSLGLITDTQYF.

The gene calls are TRBV3-1 (or the pseudogene TRBV3-2) and TRBJ1-1; D not resolved. The germline V gene has CDR1 LGHDT and CDR2 YNNKEL (reference sequence). The CDR3 has 14 amino acids. V gave up 1 base and J gave up 0 bases, with 6 bases separating them. CDR3 sequence: CASSQADMNTEAFF. The CDR3 DNA sequence: TGTGCCAGCAGCCAAGCAGACATGAACACTGAAGCTTTCTTT.

The chain links TRBV6-5 to TRBJ1-6; D unclear. CDR3 size: 13 residues. V gave up 5 bases and J gave up 8 bases, with 10 bases separating them. Germline CDR1 and CDR2: MNHEY and SVGAGI. CDR3 DNA: TGTGCCAGCAGTCCCCGCGGTGATTCACCCCTCCACTTT. Its protein product is CASSPRGDSPLHF.

The CDR3 DNA reads TGTGCCAGCTCACCACCCAGAGGAGGGCCCGGGACAGGGGCTTCAGGCTACACCTTC. Translating gives CASSPPRGGPGTGASGYTF. The gene calls are TRBV18 and TRBJ1-2; 10 positions match TRBD1. The V segment lost 0 bases and the J segment 8 bases; nucleotides outside the gene matches: 18. The germline gives CDR1 KGHSH, CDR2 LQKENI. CDR3 length: 19 amino acids. Based on the CDR3 plus reference TRBV18 and TRBJ1-2, the full variable domain is NAGVMQNPRHLVRRRGQEARLRCSPMKGHSHVYWYRQLPEEGLKFMVYLQKENIIDESGMPKERFSAEFPKEGPSILRIQQVVRGDSAAYFCASSPPRGGPGTGASGYTFGSGTRLTVV.

The chain has TRBV7-2 and TRBJ1-2; 10 bases line up with TRBD1. CDR1 and CDR2 (germline): SGHTA, FQGNSA. CDR3 length: 12 amino acids. The V and J ends lost 3 bases and 14 bases, in that order; junction bases with no gene match: 6. CDR3 in DNA: TGTGCCAGCAGCTTCACCGGGACAGGGGAGACCTTC. Translated: CASSFTGTGETF.

This chain joins TRBV5-5 and TRBJ2-2; weak D call: TRBD1 (6 bases). This CDR3 contains 17 residues. V lost 4 bases and J lost 0, with 16 bases in between. The germline V gene has CDR1 SGHKS and CDR2 YYEKEE (reference sequence). This chain's CDR3 is CASSKRQGLANTGELFF. The CDR3 DNA reads TGTGCCAGCAGCAAGCGTCAGGGGTTAGCGAACACCGGGGAGCTGTTTTTT.

The V and J genes are TRBV5-1 and TRBJ2-3; 7 bases agree with TRBD1. V shed 6 bases and J 6 bases; nucleotides not matched to a gene: 7. This CDR3 comprises 13 residues. From germline, CDR1 is SGHRS and CDR2 YFSETQ. This chain's CDR3 is CASNQQGMDTQYF. The CDR3 nucleotides are TGCGCCAGCAACCAACAGGGGATGGATACGCAGTATTTT. The full variable domain, rest sourced from reference TRBV5-1 and TRBJ2-3, is KAGVTQTPRYLIKTRGQQVTLSCSPISGHRSVSWYQQTPGQGLQFLFEYFSETQRNKGNFPGRFSGRQFSNSRSEMNVSTLELGDSALYLCASNQQGMDTQYFGPGTRLTVL.

This chain links TRBV3-1 (or the pseudogene TRBV3-2) with TRBJ1-5, with D perhaps matching TRBD1 (6 bases). The germline CDR1 and CDR2 sequences are LGHDT and YNNKEL (reference sequence). The CDR3 is made up of 15 amino acids. V gave up 6 bases and J gave up 2 bases, with 14 bases separating them. The CDR3 loop is CASSPQGPGNQPQHF. CDR3 coding DNA: TGTGCCAGCAGTCCTCAGGGGCCGGGCAATCAGCCCCAGCATTTT.

This sequence joins TRBV19 and TRBJ2-7; D is unresolved. This CDR3 has 14 residues. Trimming left V 3 bases short and J 0 bases short, with 9 bases between. Germline CDR1 reads LNHDA; CDR2 reads SQIVND (reference sequence). CDR3 in DNA: TGTGCCAGTAGTATGGGCCCGAACTCCTACGAGCAGTACGTC. Residues: CASSMGPNSYEQYV.

The J gene is TRBJ1-6, the V gene TRBV7-9; D not resolved. The CDR3 has 12 amino acids. V was cut by 3 bases and J by 8 bases, with 5 bases left in between. CDR1 is SEHNR and CDR2 is FQNEAQ in the germline V gene (reference sequence). The CDR3 DNA reads as TGTGCCAGCAGCTTCCGGGATTCACCCCTCCACTTT. Encoded protein: CASSFRDSPLHF.

This clone was picked up a small number of times. This chain links TRBV5-1 with TRBJ2-7; TRBD2 might be the D (6 bases). CDR3 length: 13 amino acids. V lost 2 bases, J lost 5 bases, and 11 bases lay in between. The V gene's germline CDR1 is SGHRS and CDR2 YFSETQ. The CDR3 is CASSLGGKDEQYF. The CDR3 DNA follows: TGCGCCAGCAGCTTAGGAGGGAAGGACGAGCAGTACTTC.

The V gene is TRBV6-5, the J gene TRBJ2-1, with 11 bases aligning to TRBD2. From germline, CDR1 is MNHEY and CDR2 SVGAGI. After removal of 7 bases from V and 5 bases from J, the junction contained 4 bases not matched to a gene. The CDR3 has 14 residues. CDR3 sequence reads: CASTGTSGNNEQFF. DNA for the CDR3: TGTGCCAGCACCGGGACTAGCGGAAACAATGAGCAGTTCTTC.

This sequence joins TRBV6-2 or TRBV6-3 and TRBJ1-5; D gene uncertain. Germline V lookup: CDR1 MNHEY, CDR2 SVGEGT. Trimming took 2 bases from V and 0 from J, leaving 11 bases between them. CDR3 length equals 16 residues. Here the CDR3 DNA reads TGTGCCAGCAGTTACGGGCAGGATTATAGCAATCAGCCCCAGCATTTT. Translation gives CASSYGQDYSNQPQHF.

The chain couples TRBV24-1 to TRBJ1-2; D is unresolved. The CDR3 sequence is 20 residues long. Germline values: CDR1 KGHDR, CDR2 SFDVKD. V was clipped by 4 bases and J by 5 bases, with 31 bases between them. CDR3 sequence reads: CATSDSAPSPGMDGIYGYTF. CDR3 nucleotides: TGTGCCACCAGTGACTCCGCCCCCTCCCCCGGGATGGATGGGATATATGGCTACACCTTC.

This clone was picked up one time. The chain couples TRBV27 to TRBJ2-7, with 7 bases fitting TRBD1. CDR1 is MNHEY and CDR2 is SMNVEV in the germline V gene (reference sequence). CDR3 size: 15 residues. The ends lost 5 bases at V and 3 bases at J; junction bases unmatched: 10. CDR3: CASSPFGGQIYEQYV. The DNA for the CDR3 is TGTGCCAGCAGTCCCTTTGGGGGACAGATCTACGAGCAGTACGTC.

The chain carries TRBV4-3 and TRBJ2-3; the D is unclear. The V gene's germline CDR1 is LGHNA and CDR2 YSLEER. The CDR3 spans 15 residues. Trimming pared 1 base from V and 2 bases from J, leaving 10 bases between. The CDR3 is CASSQAGTSTDTQYF. The CDR3 bases are TGCGCCAGCAGCCAAGCAGGAACCTCCACAGATACGCAGTATTTT.

This chain connects TRBV6-7 to TRBJ1-6; no firm D call. TRBV6-7 is an open reading frame, and its role is uncertain. The CDR3 loop spans 14 amino acids. Deletions cut 5 bases from V and 10 bases from J, with 15 bases between. The CDR3 protein is CASSLRVGNSPLHF. As DNA, the CDR3 is TGTGCCAGCAGTCTCCGGGTTGGAAACTCACCCCTCCACTTT.

J is TRBJ1-6 and V is TRBV4-2; no firm D call. Between the trimmed V and J ends, which lost 0 bases and 8 bases, there was a span of 8 bases. CDR3 length equals 14 residues. CDR1 LGHNA and CDR2 YNFKEQ come from the germline V gene. This CDR3 is CASSQDTEDSPLHF. The CDR3 DNA sequence: TGTGCCAGCAGCCAAGATACCGAGGATTCACCCCTCCACTTT.

The chain joins TRBV13 to TRBJ1-2; D remains ambiguous. V lost 1 base to trimming and J lost 4 bases, with 10 bases between them. CDR1 and CDR2 from the germline V gene are PRHDT and FYEKMQ (reference sequence). This CDR3 is 14 amino acids long. The CDR3 DNA reads as TGTGCCAGCAGCTTAGAGGGAGGAAGCTATGGCTACACCTTC. Translating it yields CASSLEGGSYGYTF.